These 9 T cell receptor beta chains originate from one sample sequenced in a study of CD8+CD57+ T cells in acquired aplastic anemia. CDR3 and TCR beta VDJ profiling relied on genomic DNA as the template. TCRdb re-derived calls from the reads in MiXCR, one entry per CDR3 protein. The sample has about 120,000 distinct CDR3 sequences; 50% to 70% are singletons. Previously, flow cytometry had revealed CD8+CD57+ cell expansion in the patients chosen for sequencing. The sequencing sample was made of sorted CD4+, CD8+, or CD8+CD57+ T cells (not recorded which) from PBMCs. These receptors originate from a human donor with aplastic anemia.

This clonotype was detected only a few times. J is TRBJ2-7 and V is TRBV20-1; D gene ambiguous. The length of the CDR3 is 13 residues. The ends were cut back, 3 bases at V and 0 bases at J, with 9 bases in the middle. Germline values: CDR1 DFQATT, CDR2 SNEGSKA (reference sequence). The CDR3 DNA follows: TGCAGTGCTAGCTTCAGAAGCTCCTACGAGCAGTACTTC. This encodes CSASFRSSYEQYF.

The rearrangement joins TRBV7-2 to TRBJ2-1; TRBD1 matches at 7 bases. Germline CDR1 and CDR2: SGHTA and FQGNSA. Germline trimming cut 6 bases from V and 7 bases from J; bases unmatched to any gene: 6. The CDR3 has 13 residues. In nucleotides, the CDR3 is TGTGCCAGCAGTCGGGACAGTGTTAATGAGCAGTTCTTC. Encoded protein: CASSRDSVNEQFF.

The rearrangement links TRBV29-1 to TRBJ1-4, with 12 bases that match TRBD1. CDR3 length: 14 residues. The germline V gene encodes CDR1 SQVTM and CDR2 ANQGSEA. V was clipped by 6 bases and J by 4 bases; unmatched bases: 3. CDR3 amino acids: CSVGQGAGNEKLFF. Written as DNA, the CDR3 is TGCAGCGTGGGACAGGGGGCAGGTAATGAAAAACTGTTTTTT. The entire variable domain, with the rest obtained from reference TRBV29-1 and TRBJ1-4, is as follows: SAVISQKPSRDICQRGTSLTIQCQVDSQVTMMFWYRQQPGQSLTLIATANQGSEATYESGFVIDKFPISRPNLTFSTLTVSNMSPEDSSIYLCSVGQGAGNEKLFFGSGTQLSVL.

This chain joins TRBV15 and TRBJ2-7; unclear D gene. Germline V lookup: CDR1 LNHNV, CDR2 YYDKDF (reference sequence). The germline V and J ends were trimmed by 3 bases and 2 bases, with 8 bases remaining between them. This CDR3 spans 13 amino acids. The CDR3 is CATSSEPTYEQYF. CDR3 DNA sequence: TGTGCCACCAGCAGCGAACCTACCTACGAGCAGTACTTC.

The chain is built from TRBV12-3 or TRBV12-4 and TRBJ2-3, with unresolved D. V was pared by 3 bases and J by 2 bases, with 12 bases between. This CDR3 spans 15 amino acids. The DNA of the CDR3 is TGTGCCAGCAGTTTGGGTCGACGAAACACAGATACGCAGTATTTT. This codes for CASSLGRRNTDTQYF.

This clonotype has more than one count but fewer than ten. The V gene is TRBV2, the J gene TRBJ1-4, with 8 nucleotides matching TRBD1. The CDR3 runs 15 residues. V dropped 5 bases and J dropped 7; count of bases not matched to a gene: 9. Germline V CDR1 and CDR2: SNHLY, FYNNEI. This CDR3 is CASSMTTGVGEKLFF. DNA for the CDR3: TGTGCCAGCAGTATGACGACAGGGGTCGGTGAAAAACTGTTTTTT.

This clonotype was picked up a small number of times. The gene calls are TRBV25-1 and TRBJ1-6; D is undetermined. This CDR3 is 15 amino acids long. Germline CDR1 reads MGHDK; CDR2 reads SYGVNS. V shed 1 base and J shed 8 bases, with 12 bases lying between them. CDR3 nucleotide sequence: TGTGCCAGCAGTGAATTGGTCCCCAGTTATTCACCCCTCCACTTT. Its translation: CASSELVPSYSPLHF. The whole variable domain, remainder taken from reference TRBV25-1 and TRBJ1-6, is EADIYQTPRYLVIGTGKKITLECSQTMGHDKMYWYQQDPGMELHLIHYSYGVNSTEKGDLSSESTVSRIRTEHFPLTLESARPSHTSQYLCASSELVPSYSPLHFGNGTRLTVT.

The CDR3 sequence is CASSQGEGASSGNTIYF. DNA for the CDR3: TGTGCCAGCAGCCAAGGGGAGGGGGCGAGTTCTGGAAACACCATATATTTT. The rearrangement joins TRBV3-1 to TRBJ1-3, with 7 bases aligning to TRBD1. V dropped 1 base and J dropped 1; count of bases not matched to a gene: 7. Germline assignment: CDR1 LGHDT and CDR2 YNNKEL (reference sequence). The CDR3 loop spans 17 amino acids.

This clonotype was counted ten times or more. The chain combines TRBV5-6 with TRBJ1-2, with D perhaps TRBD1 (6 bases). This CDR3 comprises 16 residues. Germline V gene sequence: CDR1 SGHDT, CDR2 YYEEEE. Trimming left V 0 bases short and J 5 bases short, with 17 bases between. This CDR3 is CASSLEVQGGWYGYTF. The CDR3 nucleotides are TGTGCCAGCAGCTTGGAGGTACAGGGTGGATGGTATGGCTACACCTTC.